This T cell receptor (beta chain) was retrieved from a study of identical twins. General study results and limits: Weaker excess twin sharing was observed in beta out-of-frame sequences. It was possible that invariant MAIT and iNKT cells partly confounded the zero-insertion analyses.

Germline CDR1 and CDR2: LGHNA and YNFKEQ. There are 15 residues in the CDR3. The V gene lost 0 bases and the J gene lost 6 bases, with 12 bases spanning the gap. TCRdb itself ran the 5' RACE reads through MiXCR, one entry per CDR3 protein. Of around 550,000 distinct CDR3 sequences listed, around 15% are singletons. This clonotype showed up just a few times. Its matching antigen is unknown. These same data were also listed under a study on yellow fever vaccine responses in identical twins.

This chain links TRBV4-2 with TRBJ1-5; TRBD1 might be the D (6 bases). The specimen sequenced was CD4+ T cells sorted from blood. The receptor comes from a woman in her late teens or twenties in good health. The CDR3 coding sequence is TGTGCCAGCAGCCAAGATCGAGGGGGTGGTCAGCCCCAGCATTTT. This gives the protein CASSQDRGGGQPQHF.